This T cell receptor (beta chain) was recorded in a study of control samples from healthy donors and cancer patients. Assay used: immunoSEQ multiplex PCR; TCRdb lists only in-frame clones, some missing. The data hold about 84,000 clones, with approximately 82% observed a single time. CDR1 LNHDA and CDR2 SQIVND come from the germline V gene (reference sequence). V shed 4 bases and J 0 bases; nucleotides not matched to a gene: 3. This CDR3 has 14 amino acids. The sample comprised PBMCs. This chain uses TRBV19 with TRBJ2-7, with 7 positions matching TRBD1. The receptor comes from a man in his sixties with head and neck cancer. CDR3 sequence: CASSRGQSSYEQYF. DNA of the CDR3: TGTGCCAGTAGTAGGGGACAGAGCTCCTACGAGCAGTACTTC.